Below, 8 T cell receptor beta chains from the same sample are listed, as sequenced in a study of shared clonotypes between healthy human individuals. Profiling relied on immunoSEQ multiplex PCR, and the TCRdb table lists in-frame clones only, not all of them. Of over a million clones listed, about 75% are singletons. Sequencing used memory CD4+ T cells sorted from blood. The subset was: CD45RA-negative fraction. These receptors originate from a man younger than 35 in good health.

The chain recombines TRBV7-9 with TRBJ2-7; no clear D gene. Germline CDR1 and CDR2: SEHNR and FQNEAQ (reference sequence). V lost 5 bases and J lost 3, with 8 bases in between. This CDR3 region has 12 residues. CDR3 sequence (DNA): TGTGCCAGCAGCCCCGACCTCTACGAGCAGTACTTC. Protein product: CASSPDLYEQYF.

This clone was seen a single time. Other DNA variants within this sample encode the same CDR3. V and J are TRBV20-1 and TRBJ2-7; D not certain. With 6 bases removed from V and 1 base from J, the gap between germline ends came to 4 bases. Germline CDR1 reads DFQATT; CDR2 reads SNEGSKA (reference sequence). CDR3 length: 10 residues. The DNA for the CDR3 is TGCAGTGCGCGTTCCTACGAGCAGTACTTC. Encoded protein: CSARSYEQYF.

The CDR3 sequence: CASSVSGGGANEQFF. CDR3 nucleotide sequence: TGTGCCAGCAGCGTTAGCGGGGGGGGCGCCAATGAGCAGTTCTTC. The chain has TRBV9 and TRBJ2-1; 11 positions match TRBD2. Per germline, CDR1 SGDLS and CDR2 YYNGEE. This CDR3 spans 15 amino acids. V was clipped by 2 bases and J by 6 bases; unmatched bases: 4.

The rearrangement uses TRBV18 and TRBJ1-4, with TRBD1 matching over 7 bases. V gave up 2 bases and J gave up 2 bases; unmatched junction bases: 5. This CDR3 has 16 residues. Per germline, CDR1 KGHSH and CDR2 LQKENI. CDR3 in DNA: TGTGCCAGCTCACCATATGCAGGGGGTACTAATGAAAAACTGTTTTTT. It yields the protein CASSPYAGGTNEKLFF.

The chain has TRBV25-1 and TRBJ1-4; 9 bases are a match to TRBD1. Germline V lookup: CDR1 MGHDK, CDR2 SYGVNS. After removal of 6 bases from V and 8 bases from J, the junction contained 7 bases not matched to a gene. This CDR3 is 14 amino acids long. The CDR3 loop reads CASRGQGGVEKLFF. As DNA, the CDR3 is TGTGCCAGCAGGGGACAGGGAGGTGTAGAAAAACTGTTTTTT.

A word on this clone: The identical CDR3 is also encoded by other nucleotide sequences in the sample. The rearrangement links TRBV7-9 to TRBJ1-5, with D hard to call. Germline loops: CDR1 SEHNR, CDR2 FQNEAQ (reference sequence). The CDR3 runs to 13 residues. V lost 4 bases and J 2 bases, leaving 6 bases between the germline ends. CDR3 in DNA: TGTGCCAGCAGCTCTGATGGCAATCAGCCCCAGCATTTT. Translated, it gives CASSSDGNQPQHF.

The table lists this clone with many counts. The sample has other DNA sequences that encode this CDR3 too. The chain recombines TRBV7-2 with TRBJ2-5; no clear D gene. The CDR3 is made up of 14 amino acids. Germline values: CDR1 SGHTA, CDR2 FQGNSA. The V end was cut by 1 base, the J end by 5 bases, with 11 bases between. CDR3 region: CASSLGPGLETQYF. CDR3 nucleotide sequence: TGTGCCAGCAGCTTAGGTCCCGGCCTGGAGACCCAGTACTTC.

This clone came up a few times. The J gene is TRBJ1-6, the V gene TRBV14; the D is unclear. The V gene's germline CDR1 is SGHDN and CDR2 FVKESK. The germline V and J ends were trimmed by 0 bases and 3 bases, with 6 bases remaining between them. This CDR3 has 15 amino acids. The CDR3 protein is CASSQDLGYNSPLHF. The CDR3 DNA reads TGTGCCAGCAGCCAAGATTTAGGCTATAATTCACCCCTCCACTTT.